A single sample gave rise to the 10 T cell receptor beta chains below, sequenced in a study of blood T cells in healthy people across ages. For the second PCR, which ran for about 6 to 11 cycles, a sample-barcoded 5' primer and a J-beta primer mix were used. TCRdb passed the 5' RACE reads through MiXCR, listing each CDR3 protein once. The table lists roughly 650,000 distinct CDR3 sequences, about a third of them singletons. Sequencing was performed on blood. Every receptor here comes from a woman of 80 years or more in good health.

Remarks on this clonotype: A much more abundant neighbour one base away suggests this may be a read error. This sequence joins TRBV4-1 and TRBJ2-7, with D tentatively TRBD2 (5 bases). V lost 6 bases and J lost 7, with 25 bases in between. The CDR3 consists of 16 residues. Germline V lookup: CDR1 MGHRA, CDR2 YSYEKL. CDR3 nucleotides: TGCGCCAGCAGTCTCGGACCGGAGAGGAGGAACAATGAGCAGTACTTC. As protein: CASSLGPERRNNEQYF.

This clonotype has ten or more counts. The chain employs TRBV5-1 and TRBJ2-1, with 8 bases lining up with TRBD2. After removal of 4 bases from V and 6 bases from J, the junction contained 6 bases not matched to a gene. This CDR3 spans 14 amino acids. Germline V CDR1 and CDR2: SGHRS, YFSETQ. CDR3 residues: CASSPGGGPNEQFF. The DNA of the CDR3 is TGCGCCAGCAGCCCGGGCGGGGGGCCCAATGAGCAGTTCTTC.

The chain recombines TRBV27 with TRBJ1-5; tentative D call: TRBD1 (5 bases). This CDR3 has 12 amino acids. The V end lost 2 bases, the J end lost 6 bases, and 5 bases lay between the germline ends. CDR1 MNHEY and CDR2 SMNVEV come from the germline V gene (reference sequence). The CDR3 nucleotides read TGTGCCAGCAGTTTACAGGGTCAGCCCCAGCATTTT. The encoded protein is CASSLQGQPQHF.

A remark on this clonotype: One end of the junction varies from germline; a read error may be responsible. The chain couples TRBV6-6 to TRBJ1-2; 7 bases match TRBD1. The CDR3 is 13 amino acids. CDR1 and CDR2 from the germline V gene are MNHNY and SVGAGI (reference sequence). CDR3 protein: CVSSYGGGLGYTF. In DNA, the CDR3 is TGTGTCAGCAGTTACGGAGGGGGCCTTGGCTACACCTTC.

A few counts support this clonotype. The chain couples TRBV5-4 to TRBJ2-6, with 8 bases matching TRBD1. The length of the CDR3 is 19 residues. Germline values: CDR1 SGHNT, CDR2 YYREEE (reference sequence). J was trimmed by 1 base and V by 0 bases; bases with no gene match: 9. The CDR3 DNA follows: TGTGCCAGCAGCTTGGAGGGACAGGTTTCTGGATCTGGGGCCAACGTCCTGACTTTC. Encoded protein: CASSLEGQVSGSGANVLTF.

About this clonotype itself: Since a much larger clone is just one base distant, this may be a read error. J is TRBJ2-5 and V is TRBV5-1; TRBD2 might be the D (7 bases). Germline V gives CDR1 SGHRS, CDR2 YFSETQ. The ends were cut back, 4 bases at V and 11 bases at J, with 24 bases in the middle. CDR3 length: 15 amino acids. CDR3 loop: CASSPSRGGPHEQYF. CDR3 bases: TGCGCCAGCAGCCCTTCGAGGGGGGGCCCCCATGAGCAGTACTTC.

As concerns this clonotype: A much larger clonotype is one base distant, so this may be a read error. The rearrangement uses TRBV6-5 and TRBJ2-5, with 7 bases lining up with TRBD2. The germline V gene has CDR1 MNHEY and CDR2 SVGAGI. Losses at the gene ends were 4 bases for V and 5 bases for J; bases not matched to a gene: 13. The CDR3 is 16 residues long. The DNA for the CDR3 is TGTGCCAGCAGTTCCCTTCGAAGCGGGGCAGCGGAGACCCAGTACTTC. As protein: CASSSLRSGAAETQYF.

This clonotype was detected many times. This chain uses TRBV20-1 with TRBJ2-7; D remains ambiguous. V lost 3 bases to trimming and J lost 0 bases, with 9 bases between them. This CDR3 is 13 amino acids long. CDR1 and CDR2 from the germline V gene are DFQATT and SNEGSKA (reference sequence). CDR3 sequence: CSARGSVSYEQYF. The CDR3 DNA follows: TGCAGTGCTAGGGGCAGTGTCTCCTACGAGCAGTACTTC.

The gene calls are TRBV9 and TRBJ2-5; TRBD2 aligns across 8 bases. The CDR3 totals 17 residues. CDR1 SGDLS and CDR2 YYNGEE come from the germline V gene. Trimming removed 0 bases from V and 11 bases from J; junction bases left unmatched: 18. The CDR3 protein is CASSVVGTSGGHGEQYF. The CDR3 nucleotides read TGTGCCAGCAGCGTAGTCGGGACGAGCGGGGGACACGGTGAGCAGTACTTC.

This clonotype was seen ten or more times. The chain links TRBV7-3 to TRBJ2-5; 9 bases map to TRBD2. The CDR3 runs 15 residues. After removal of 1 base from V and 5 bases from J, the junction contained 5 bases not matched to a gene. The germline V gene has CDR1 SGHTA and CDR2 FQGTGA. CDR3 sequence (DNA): TGTGCCAGCAGCTTAAGAGCGGGGGGCTGGGAGACCCAGTACTTC. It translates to CASSLRAGGWETQYF.